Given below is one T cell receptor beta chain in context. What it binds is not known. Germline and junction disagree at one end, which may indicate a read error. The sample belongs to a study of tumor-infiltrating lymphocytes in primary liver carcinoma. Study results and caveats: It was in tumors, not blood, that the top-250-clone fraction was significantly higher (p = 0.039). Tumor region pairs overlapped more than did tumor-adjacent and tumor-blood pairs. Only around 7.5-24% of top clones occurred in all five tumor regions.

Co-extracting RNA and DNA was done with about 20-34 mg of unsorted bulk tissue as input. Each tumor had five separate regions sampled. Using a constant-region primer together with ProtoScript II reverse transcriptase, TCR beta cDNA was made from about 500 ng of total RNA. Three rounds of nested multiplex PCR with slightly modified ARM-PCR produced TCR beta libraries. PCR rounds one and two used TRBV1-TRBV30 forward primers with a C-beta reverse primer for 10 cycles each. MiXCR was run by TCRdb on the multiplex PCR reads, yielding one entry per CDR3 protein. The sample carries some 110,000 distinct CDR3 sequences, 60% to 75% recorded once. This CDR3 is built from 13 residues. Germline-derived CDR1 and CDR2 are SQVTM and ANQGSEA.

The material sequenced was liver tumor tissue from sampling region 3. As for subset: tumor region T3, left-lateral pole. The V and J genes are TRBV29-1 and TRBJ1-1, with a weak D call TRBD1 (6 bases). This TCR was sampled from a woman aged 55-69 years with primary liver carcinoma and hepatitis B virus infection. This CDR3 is CSLEYDRNTEAFF. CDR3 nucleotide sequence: TGCAGCCTTGAATACGACAGGAACACTGAGGCTTTCTTT.